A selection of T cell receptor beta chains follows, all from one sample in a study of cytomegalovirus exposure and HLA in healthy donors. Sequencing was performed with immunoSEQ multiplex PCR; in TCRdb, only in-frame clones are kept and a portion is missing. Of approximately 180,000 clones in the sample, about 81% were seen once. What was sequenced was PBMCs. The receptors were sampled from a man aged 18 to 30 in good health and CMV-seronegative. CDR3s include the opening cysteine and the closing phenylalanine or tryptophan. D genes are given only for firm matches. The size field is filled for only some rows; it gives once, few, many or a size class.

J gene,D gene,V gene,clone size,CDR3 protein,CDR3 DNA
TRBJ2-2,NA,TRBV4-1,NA,CASSQIPGSESNTGELFF,TGCGCCAGCAGCCAAATCCCAGGGTCGGAGTCGAACACCGGGGAGCTGTTTTTT
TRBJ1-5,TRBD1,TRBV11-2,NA,CASSLVRGQGRSQPQHF,TGTGCCAGCAGCTTAGTAAGGGGACAGGGGAGAAGTCAGCCCCAGCATTTT
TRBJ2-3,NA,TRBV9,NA,CASSGWGGAGSTDTQYF,TGTGCCAGCAGCGGTTGGGGGGGGGCGGGGAGCACAGATACGCAGTATTTT
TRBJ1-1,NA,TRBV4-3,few,CASSQDAGRAEAFF,TGCGCCAGCAGCCAAGATGCGGGGCGAGCCGAAGCTTTCTTT
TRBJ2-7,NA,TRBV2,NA,CASTYGGGPSSYEQYF,TGTGCCAGCACTTATGGGGGAGGTCCGAGCTCCTACGAGCAGTACTTC
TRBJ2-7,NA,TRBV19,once,CASSRGPGDEQYF,TGTGCCAGTAGTAGGGGACCAGGGGACGAGCAGTACTTC
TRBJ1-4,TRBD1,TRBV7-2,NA,CASSTRTGAGEKLFF,TGTGCCAGCAGCACAAGGACAGGGGCGGGGGAAAAACTGTTTTTT
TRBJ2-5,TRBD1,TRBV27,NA,CAGLGTGDQETQYF,TGTGCCGGGTTGGGGACAGGCGACCAAGAGACCCAGTACTTC
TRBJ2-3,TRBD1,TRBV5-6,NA,CASSLGDRSTYF,TGTGCCAGCAGCTTAGGGGACAGGTCTACGTATTTT
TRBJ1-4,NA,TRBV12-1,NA,CASSPRKQGSTEKLFF,TGTGCCAGCAGCCCCAGAAAACAGGGCTCAACGGAAAAACTGTTTTTT
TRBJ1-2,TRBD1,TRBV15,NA,CATSRRGTASNYGYTF,TGTGCCACCAGCAGGAGGGGGACAGCCTCTAACTATGGCTACACCTTC
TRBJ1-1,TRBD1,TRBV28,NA,CASSSPLRTGKNTEAFF,TGTGCCAGCAGTTCCCCTCTTAGGACAGGGAAGAACACTGAAGCTTTCTTT